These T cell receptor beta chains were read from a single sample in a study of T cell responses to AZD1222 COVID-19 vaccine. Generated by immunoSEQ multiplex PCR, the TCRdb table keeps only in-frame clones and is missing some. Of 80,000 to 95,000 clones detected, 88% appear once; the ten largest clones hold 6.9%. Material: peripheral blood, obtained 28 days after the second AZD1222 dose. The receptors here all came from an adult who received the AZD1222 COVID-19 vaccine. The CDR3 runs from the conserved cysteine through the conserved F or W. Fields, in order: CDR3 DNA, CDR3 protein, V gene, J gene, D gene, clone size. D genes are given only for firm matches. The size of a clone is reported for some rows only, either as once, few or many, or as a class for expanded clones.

CDR3 DNA: TGTGCCAGTAGTAATGGCAGGGGGCTCCGGGGCTACACCTTC; CDR3 protein: CASSNGRGLRGYTF; V gene: TRBV19; J gene: TRBJ1-2; D gene: TRBD1; clone size: .
CDR3 DNA: TGTGCCAGCAGCTTACGAGGGACAGTACCTTCAGATACGCAGTATTTT; CDR3 protein: CASSLRGTVPSDTQYF; V gene: TRBV7-2; J gene: TRBJ2-3; D gene: TRBD1; clone size: few
CDR3 DNA: TGCGCCAGCAGCCGATCAGCGGGAGGGCCGAGGGATGAGCAGTTCTTC; CDR3 protein: CASSRSAGGPRDEQFF; V gene: TRBV4-3; J gene: TRBJ2-1; D gene: TRBD2; clone size: .
CDR3 DNA: TGTGCCAGCAGCGTAGCTCGGCATAATTCACCCCTCCACTTT; CDR3 protein: CASSVARHNSPLHF; V gene: TRBV9; J gene: TRBJ1-6; D gene: .; clone size: .
CDR3 DNA: TGTGCCAGCAGTTTAAGGTTAAATGAAAAACTGTTTTTT; CDR3 protein: CASSLRLNEKLFF; V gene: TRBV28; J gene: TRBJ1-4; D gene: .; clone size: .
CDR3 DNA: TGTGCCAGCAGTTTAAATTTGGGGGCAAGTGGAAACACCATATATTTT; CDR3 protein: CASSLNLGASGNTIYF; V gene: TRBV28; J gene: TRBJ1-3; D gene: .; clone size: few
CDR3 DNA: TGTGCCAGCTCACCGCGGACAGCTGCTAGCACAGATACGCAGTATTTT; CDR3 protein: CASSPRTAASTDTQYF; V gene: TRBV18; J gene: TRBJ2-3; D gene: .; clone size: .
CDR3 DNA: TGCAGCGTTGCCAGGGGCACTGGGGCCAACGTCCTGACTTTC; CDR3 protein: CSVARGTGANVLTF; V gene: TRBV29-1; J gene: TRBJ2-6; D gene: .; clone size: .
CDR3 DNA: TGTGCCAGCAGCCGGGGGGAGCAGTTCTTC; CDR3 protein: CASSRGEQFF; V gene: TRBV28; J gene: TRBJ2-1; D gene: .; clone size: .
CDR3 DNA: TGTGCCAGCTCTACCCGGGGGTACACCGGGGAGCTGTTTTTT; CDR3 protein: CASSTRGYTGELFF; V gene: TRBV28; J gene: TRBJ2-2; D gene: .; clone size: few
CDR3 DNA: TGCAGCGTTACCCACGGGACAGGGAACACTGAAGCTTTCTTT; CDR3 protein: CSVTHGTGNTEAFF; V gene: TRBV29-1; J gene: TRBJ1-1; D gene: TRBD1; clone size: .
CDR3 DNA: TGTGCCAGCAGTGACTCAACAGGGGGCTATGGCTACACCTTC; CDR3 protein: CASSDSTGGYGYTF; V gene: TRBV6-4; J gene: TRBJ1-2; D gene: TRBD1; clone size: .
CDR3 DNA: TGTGCCAGCAGCCCGCTAGCGGGAGGGGACAATGAGCAGTTCTTC; CDR3 protein: CASSPLAGGDNEQFF; V gene: TRBV7-2; J gene: TRBJ2-1; D gene: TRBD2; clone size: .
CDR3 DNA: TGTGCCAGTTCACAGGGTCCCACCTACGAGCAGTACTTC; CDR3 protein: CASSQGPTYEQYF; V gene: TRBV6-5; J gene: TRBJ2-7; D gene: .; clone size: .
CDR3 DNA: TGCAGTGCTAGTCGGAGGACACGGGCCATTTCCAATGAGCAGTTCTTC; CDR3 protein: CSASRRTRAISNEQFF; V gene: TRBV20-1; J gene: TRBJ2-1; D gene: .; clone size: once
CDR3 DNA: TGCGCCAGCAGCCAAGAGAGTGGGATAGTAAATCAGCCCCAGCATTTT; CDR3 protein: CASSQESGIVNQPQHF; V gene: TRBV4-1; J gene: TRBJ1-5; D gene: .; clone size: .
CDR3 DNA: TGTGCCAGCAGCAAAGACCCGGGACCCGCAAGAGAGCAGTTCTTC; CDR3 protein: CASSKDPGPAREQFF; V gene: TRBV21-1; J gene: TRBJ2-1; D gene: .; clone size: few
CDR3 DNA: TGTGCCAGCAGTGTTAATCCGACAGGTAGCAATCAGCCCCAGCATTTT; CDR3 protein: CASSVNPTGSNQPQHF; V gene: TRBV6-1; J gene: TRBJ1-5; D gene: .; clone size: .
CDR3 DNA: TGTGCCAGCAGCCTATTCCCCTACAATGAGCAGTTCTTC; CDR3 protein: CASSLFPYNEQFF; V gene: TRBV2; J gene: TRBJ2-1; D gene: .; clone size: .
CDR3 DNA: TGTGCCAGCAGTTACCTGGCAGGGAAGAACACTGAAGCTTTCTTT; CDR3 protein: CASSYLAGKNTEAFF; V gene: TRBV6-6; J gene: TRBJ1-1; D gene: .; clone size: .
CDR3 DNA: TGTGCCAGCAGCCCTCAGGGTTACAATCAGCCCCAGCATTTT; CDR3 protein: CASSPQGYNQPQHF; V gene: TRBV11-2; J gene: TRBJ1-5; D gene: .; clone size: .
CDR3 DNA: TGCGCCAGCAGCTTCGTGACCGGGGCAACTAATGAAAAACTGTTTTTT; CDR3 protein: CASSFVTGATNEKLFF; V gene: TRBV5-1; J gene: TRBJ1-4; D gene: .; clone size: .
CDR3 DNA: TGTGCCAGCTCTCACAGGGGGAACACCGGGGAGCTGTTTTTT; CDR3 protein: CASSHRGNTGELFF; V gene: TRBV18; J gene: TRBJ2-2; D gene: TRBD1; clone size: once
CDR3 DNA: TGTGCCAGCAGCTTAAGAGAAGCGGGAATCACAGATACGCAGTATTTT; CDR3 protein: CASSLREAGITDTQYF; V gene: TRBV5-4; J gene: TRBJ2-3; D gene: TRBD2; clone size: .
CDR3 DNA: TGTGCCAGCAGCTCTCGATCCCCCTACGAGCAGTACTTC; CDR3 protein: CASSSRSPYEQYF; V gene: TRBV7-2; J gene: TRBJ2-7; D gene: .; clone size: .
CDR3 DNA: TGTGCCAGCAGCCAATCCAGGGGCCTGACCCGAAACACCATATATTTT; CDR3 protein: CASSQSRGLTRNTIYF; V gene: TRBV3-1/TRBV3-2; J gene: TRBJ1-3; D gene: .; clone size: .
CDR3 DNA: TGTGCCAGCTCGCCCACCCTTGGGACAGGGGAGTATGGCTACACCTTC; CDR3 protein: CASSPTLGTGEYGYTF; V gene: TRBV18; J gene: TRBJ1-2; D gene: TRBD1; clone size: once
CDR3 DNA: TGTGCCAGCAGAATGGACAGGGAAGGCGAGCAGTACTTC; CDR3 protein: CASRMDREGEQYF; V gene: TRBV2; J gene: TRBJ2-7; D gene: TRBD1; clone size: .
CDR3 DNA: TGTGCCAGCAGCCTCAGCGGGACTAGTTCGTACGAGCAGTACTTC; CDR3 protein: CASSLSGTSSYEQYF; V gene: TRBV27; J gene: TRBJ2-7; D gene: TRBD2; clone size: .
CDR3 DNA: TGTGCCAGCAGCCCCGGACTATTCTCAAATGAGCAGTTCTTC; CDR3 protein: CASSPGLFSNEQFF; V gene: TRBV7-3; J gene: TRBJ2-1; D gene: .; clone size: .
CDR3 DNA: TGTGCCAGCCACCTAGCGAAAGAGACCCAGTACTTC; CDR3 protein: CASHLAKETQYF; V gene: TRBV2; J gene: TRBJ2-5; D gene: .; clone size: few
CDR3 DNA: TGTGCCAGCTCATCCGGACAGGGGTGGGCTGAAGCTTTCTTT; CDR3 protein: CASSSGQGWAEAFF; V gene: TRBV18; J gene: TRBJ1-1; D gene: TRBD1; clone size: .
CDR3 DNA: TGTGCCAGCAGTTACTCTCTTTTGGAAGCTTTCTTT; CDR3 protein: CASSYSLLEAFF; V gene: TRBV6-2/TRBV6-3; J gene: TRBJ1-1; D gene: .; clone size: .
CDR3 DNA: TGCGCCAGCAGCCAAGGAGGGACAGGGTATAATTCACCCCTCCACTTT; CDR3 protein: CASSQGGTGYNSPLHF; V gene: TRBV4-1; J gene: TRBJ1-6; D gene: TRBD1; clone size: .
CDR3 DNA: TGTGCCAGCAGCTTAGAAGGGGGGCTCTACAATGAGCAGTTCTTC; CDR3 protein: CASSLEGGLYNEQFF; V gene: TRBV11-3; J gene: TRBJ2-1; D gene: .; clone size: .
CDR3 DNA: TGTGCCACCACAATCTTTGAGCGGAAGAGCTCCTACGAGCAGTACTTC; CDR3 protein: CATTIFERKSSYEQYF; V gene: TRBV7-8; J gene: TRBJ2-7; D gene: .; clone size: .
CDR3 DNA: TGTGCCACCAGTGCTCCGGGACAGCGCTATGGCTACACCTTC; CDR3 protein: CATSAPGQRYGYTF; V gene: TRBV24-1; J gene: TRBJ1-2; D gene: TRBD1; clone size: .
CDR3 DNA: TGTGCCAGCAGCGGGAACACAGATACGCAGTATTTT; CDR3 protein: CASSGNTDTQYF; V gene: TRBV2; J gene: TRBJ2-3; D gene: .; clone size: .
CDR3 DNA: TGTGCCAGCAGTCCCCGTCCGGATACGCAGTATTTT; CDR3 protein: CASSPRPDTQYF; V gene: TRBV27; J gene: TRBJ2-3; D gene: .; clone size: .
CDR3 DNA: TGCGCCAGCTCCCAGGGGGCCGGCACCGGGGAGCTGTTTTTT; CDR3 protein: CASSQGAGTGELFF; V gene: TRBV5-1; J gene: TRBJ2-2; D gene: TRBD1; clone size: .
CDR3 DNA: TGTGCCAGCAGCGTTCTCCAGGGTCCAGATACGCAGTATTTT; CDR3 protein: CASSVLQGPDTQYF; V gene: TRBV9; J gene: TRBJ2-3; D gene: .; clone size: .
CDR3 DNA: TGTGCCTGGAGTGTAACTAGCGGGAGGGCCCGTGAGCAGTTCTTC; CDR3 protein: CAWSVTSGRAREQFF; V gene: TRBV30; J gene: TRBJ2-1; D gene: TRBD2; clone size: .
CDR3 DNA: TGTGCCACCTCCAATCCGTCACGACAGGGCTTAACCGGGGAGCTGTTTTTT; CDR3 protein: CATSNPSRQGLTGELFF; V gene: TRBV15; J gene: TRBJ2-2; D gene: TRBD1; clone size: few
CDR3 DNA: TGTGCCAGCAGTTACGGCGGCAGGGTCTCGGGGGAGCAGTACTTC; CDR3 protein: CASSYGGRVSGEQYF; V gene: TRBV6-2/TRBV6-3; J gene: TRBJ2-7; D gene: .; clone size: .
CDR3 DNA: TGTGCCAGCAGAACCGGGACAGGGAACTATGGCTACACCTTC; CDR3 protein: CASRTGTGNYGYTF; V gene: TRBV7-9; J gene: TRBJ1-2; D gene: TRBD1; clone size: .
CDR3 DNA: TGCAGCGTTGAACGGACAGGAGGGAGCTATGGCTACACCTTC; CDR3 protein: CSVERTGGSYGYTF; V gene: TRBV29-1; J gene: TRBJ1-2; D gene: TRBD1; clone size: .
CDR3 DNA: TGTGCCAGCAGTTTAGAGGGACGGTTGGGGAATTCACCCCTCCACTTT; CDR3 protein: CASSLEGRLGNSPLHF; V gene: TRBV28; J gene: TRBJ1-6; D gene: .; clone size: .
CDR3 DNA: TGTGCCAGCAGCCCCGTCCGGCAGGGGACCTTCTACTCTGGAAACACCATATATTTT; CDR3 protein: CASSPVRQGTFYSGNTIYF; V gene: TRBV7-8; J gene: TRBJ1-3; D gene: .; clone size: .
CDR3 DNA: TGCGCCAGCAGCCCCGTCAGGGGCCGGGAGACCCAGTACTTC; CDR3 protein: CASSPVRGRETQYF; V gene: TRBV5-1; J gene: TRBJ2-5; D gene: .; clone size: .
CDR3 DNA: TGTGCCAGCTCACTGGACAGGGCGAATTCACCCCTCCACTTT; CDR3 protein: CASSLDRANSPLHF; V gene: TRBV18; J gene: TRBJ1-6; D gene: TRBD1; clone size: .
CDR3 DNA: TGTGCCAGCAGCTCCCTAGCGGGCGGCTACAATGAGCAGTTCTTC; CDR3 protein: CASSSLAGGYNEQFF; V gene: TRBV5-4; J gene: TRBJ2-1; D gene: TRBD2; clone size: once
CDR3 DNA: TGTGCCAGCAGGATGGTACAGGGGGCTTTAAACACCATATATTTT; CDR3 protein: CASRMVQGALNTIYF; V gene: TRBV7-9; J gene: TRBJ1-3; D gene: TRBD1; clone size: .
CDR3 DNA: TGTGCCAGTAGTAACCAACAGGGATTGGGCACTGAAGCTTTCTTT; CDR3 protein: CASSNQQGLGTEAFF; V gene: TRBV19; J gene: TRBJ1-1; D gene: .; clone size: .
CDR3 DNA: TGTGCCAGCAGGCGGACACCTTCGAACACCGGGGAGCTGTTTTTT; CDR3 protein: CASRRTPSNTGELFF; V gene: TRBV28; J gene: TRBJ2-2; D gene: .; clone size: once
CDR3 DNA: TGTGCCAGCAGTTACGGTGGGGGCGCTTACAATGAGCAGTTCTTC; CDR3 protein: CASSYGGGAYNEQFF; V gene: TRBV6-5; J gene: TRBJ2-1; D gene: .; clone size: .